This TCR beta chain was retrieved from a study of post-analysis software for immune sequencing data. Findings and caveats of the study: Multiple sclerosis was associated with a significant reduction in normalized Chao1 diversity relative to controls. Patients used about five TRBV segments, including TRBV5-6, TRBV5-1 and TRBV20-1, more often than controls. Clustering by F measure revealed strong co-clustering among samples prepared together in one batch.

Note on this clonotype: Antigen unknown.

Unique molecular identifiers had been added to the TCR beta cDNA libraries. Input amounts of 1 to 10 million T cells were used. These gave around 500,000 cDNA molecules, so each molecule approximated one T cell. In TCRdb, the PCR reads were re-called with MiXCR into one record per CDR3 protein. This table holds hundreds of thousands of distinct CDR3 sequences, around 50% found once. Germline values: CDR1 MNHNY, CDR2 SVGAGI (reference sequence). The CDR3 has 13 residues. The V gene lost 10 bases and the J gene lost 1 base, with 8 bases spanning the gap. V and J are TRBV6-6 and TRBJ1-6; D gene uncertain. This receptor was identified in a girl aged 10-17 years with multiple sclerosis. Sequenced input: blood. CDR3: CATQASYNSPLHF. For the CDR3, the DNA is TGTGCCACCCAGGCTTCCTATAATTCACCCCTCCACTTT.